These T cell receptor beta chains were read from a single sample in a study of cytomegalovirus exposure and HLA in healthy donors. Sequencing used immunoSEQ multiplex PCR; TCRdb keeps in-frame clones, though not all of them. The top ten hold 10% of the sample, which has fewer than 90,000 clones, around four fifths seen once. Sequenced input: PBMCs. The receptors originated from a young man in good health and CMV-seropositive. Both conserved end residues are part of each CDR3. The order of the fields is J gene, V gene, D gene, clone size, CDR3 DNA, CDR3 protein. A D gene is named only where the DNA matches it firmly. The size field is filled for only some rows; it gives once, few, many or a size class.

TRBJ1-6 | TRBV9 | - | - | TGTGCCAGCAGCCGACAGGACTCCTATAATTCACCCCTCCACTTT | CASSRQDSYNSPLHF
TRBJ2-2 | TRBV5-1 | - | - | TGCGCCAGCAGCATCAGGGCCCCCAACACCGGGGAGCTGTTTTTT | CASSIRAPNTGELFF
TRBJ1-5 | TRBV28 | TRBD1 | - | TGTGCCAGCAGTTTACCGGGGACAGGCAATCAGCCCCAGCATTTT | CASSLPGTGNQPQHF
TRBJ2-5 | TRBV5-1 | - | - | TGCGCCAGCAGCTTGACAGAGGGCCAAGAGACCCAGTACTTC | CASSLTEGQETQYF
TRBJ2-3 | TRBV10-3 | - | - | TGTGCCATCAGTGATATGGGGGGGCGCTTTGATACGCAGTATTTT | CAISDMGGRFDTQYF
TRBJ2-1 | TRBV18 | - | few | TGTGCCAGCTCACTACAGGGCGGGGAGCAGTTCTTC | CASSLQGGEQFF
TRBJ2-1 | TRBV12-5 | TRBD2 | - | TGTGCTAGTGGTTTGGAAATCATGGCTAGCGGGGGAGAACACCCTGACAATGAGCAGTTCTTC | CASGLEIMASGGEHPDNEQFF
TRBJ1-3 | TRBV21-1 | - | - | TGTGCCAGCAGCAAAGCAACACGTGAGGCTGGAAACACCATATATTTT | CASSKATREAGNTIYF
TRBJ2-1 | TRBV4-3 | TRBD1 | - | TGCGCCAGCAGCCAAGATCCACAGGGGGACTCCTACAATGAGCAGTTCTTC | CASSQDPQGDSYNEQFF
TRBJ2-1 | TRBV19 | TRBD1 | - | TGTGCCAGTAGTATCGGACAGGGTGCCTACAATGAGCAGTTCTTC | CASSIGQGAYNEQFF
TRBJ1-6 | TRBV2 | - | once | TGTGCCAGCAGTGAACTAGGGGCAGGGTTTAATTCACCCCTCCACTTT | CASSELGAGFNSPLHF
TRBJ1-6 | TRBV27 | - | - | TGTGCCAGCAGCCCAGGGGTCGGATCACCCCTCCACTTT | CASSPGVGSPLHF
TRBJ2-3 | TRBV10-3 | TRBD2 | - | TGTGCCGTCAGCGGGGGGGCCGCAGATACGCAGTATTTT | CAVSGGAADTQYF
TRBJ1-5 | TRBV6-5 | - | - | TGTGCCAGCAGTCCCCCGGGGGGGGACCATCAGCCCCAGCATTTT | CASSPPGGDHQPQHF
TRBJ1-4 | TRBV15 | TRBD1 | few | TGTGCCACCAGTAGTACGGGACAGGGAACAACTAATGAAAAACTGTTTTTT | CATSSTGQGTTNEKLFF
TRBJ1-3 | TRBV11-2 | TRBD1 | - | TGTGCCAGCAGCTTTTCAGGGGGCGCATCCGGAAACACCATATATTTT | CASSFSGGASGNTIYF
TRBJ1-5 | TRBV7-9 | TRBD1 | - | TGTGCCAGCAGCTCCGAGGGGGACAGCTATCAGCCCCAGCATTTT | CASSSEGDSYQPQHF
TRBJ2-7 | TRBV4-1 | TRBD2 | - | TGCGCCAGCAGCCATCCCGGGACTAGAGGTTCCGCCTACGAGCAGTACTTC | CASSHPGTRGSAYEQYF
TRBJ1-2 | TRBV5-1 | - | once | TGCGCCAGCAGAGTGGGCAACTATGGCTACACCTTC | CASRVGNYGYTF
TRBJ2-3 | TRBV27 | - | - | TGTGCCAGCCGTACCGGAGGGGCGGCAGATACGCAGTATTTT | CASRTGGAADTQYF
TRBJ2-3 | TRBV12-5 | - | - | TGTGCTAGTGGTCCCCAGGGCGAAGATACGCAGTATTTT | CASGPQGEDTQYF
TRBJ1-2 | TRBV4-1 | TRBD1 | once | TGCGCCAGCAGGGGAACAGGGGCCTATGGCTACACCTTC | CASRGTGAYGYTF